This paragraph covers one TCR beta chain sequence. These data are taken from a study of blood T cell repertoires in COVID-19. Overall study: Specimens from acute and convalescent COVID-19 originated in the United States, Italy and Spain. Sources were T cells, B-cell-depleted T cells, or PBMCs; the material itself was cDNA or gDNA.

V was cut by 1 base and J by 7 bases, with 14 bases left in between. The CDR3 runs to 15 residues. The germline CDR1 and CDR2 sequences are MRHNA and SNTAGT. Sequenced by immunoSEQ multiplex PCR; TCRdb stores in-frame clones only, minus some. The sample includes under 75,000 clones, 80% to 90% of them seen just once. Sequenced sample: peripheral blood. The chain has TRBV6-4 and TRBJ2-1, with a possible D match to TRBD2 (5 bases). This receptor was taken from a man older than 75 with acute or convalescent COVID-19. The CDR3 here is CASSDLGLARNEQFF. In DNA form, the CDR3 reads TGTGCCAGCAGTGACTTAGGGCTAGCTAGAAATGAGCAGTTCTTC.